A single sample is the source of the 32 T cell receptor beta chains below, sequenced in a study of neoadjuvant anti-PD-1 for oral cavity cancer. Clones were read by immunoSEQ multiplex PCR, and TCRdb kept only the in-frame ones, dropping some. This table has more than 50,000 clones, approximately 79% appearing once. Specimen: PBMCs, collected before nivolumab (anti-PD-1) treatment. The receptors shown here come from a person aged 35-79 years with oral cavity squamous cell carcinoma.

The chain has TRBV9 and TRBJ2-6; D is undetermined. This CDR3 region has 15 residues. The V gene's germline CDR1 is SGDLS and CDR2 YYNGEE. V shed 0 bases and J shed 1 base, with 5 bases lying between them. The CDR3 bases are TGTGCCAGCAGCGTAGAAGGGTCTGGGGCCAACGTCCTGACTTTC. This translates into CASSVEGSGANVLTF. Using reference TRBV9 and TRBJ2-6 for the parts outside the CDR3, the full variable domain is DSGVTQTPKHLITATGQRVTLRCSPRSGDLSVYWYQQSLDQGLQFLIQYYNGEERAKGNILERFSAQQFPDLHSELNLSSLELGDSALYFCASSVEGSGANVLTFGAGSRLTVL.

This clone was detected a few times. V is TRBV7-9 and J is TRBJ1-2; tentatively, D is TRBD1 (6 bases). Germline-derived CDR1 and CDR2 are SEHNR and FQNEAQ (reference sequence). The CDR3 has 14 amino acids. V shed 4 bases and J shed 4 bases, with 13 bases lying between them. This CDR3 reads CASSSHQGSYGYTF. The CDR3 DNA is TGTGCCAGCAGCTCGCATCAGGGGAGCTATGGCTACACCTTC.

The chain has TRBV18 and TRBJ1-1; possibly TRBD1 for D (6 bases). Germline lookup yields CDR1 KGHSH and CDR2 LQKENI. The V gene lost 5 bases and the J gene lost 4 bases, with 17 bases spanning the gap. The CDR3 totals 15 residues. The CDR3, as DNA: TGTGCCAGCTCATCGATAACAGGGAAGGGCACTGAAGCTTTCTTT. Its translation is CASSSITGKGTEAFF.

The DNA of the CDR3 is TGTGCCAGCAGCTTAACAGGGGGTAGTGAAAAACTGTTTTTT. It codes for CASSLTGGSEKLFF. This chain connects TRBV7-8 to TRBJ1-4; TRBD1 matches at 8 bases. With V trimmed by 2 bases and J by 7 bases, 3 bases remained unmatched. CDR1 is SGHVS and CDR2 is FQNEAQ in the germline V gene. The length of the CDR3 is 14 residues.

The count of this clone is one. V is TRBV5-5 and J is TRBJ2-7; D remains ambiguous. The CDR3 is 15 residues long. Germline V gene lookup returns CDR1 SGHKS and CDR2 YYEKEE (reference sequence). V shed 7 bases and J shed 6 bases, with 23 bases lying between them. The CDR3, as DNA: TGTGCCAGCCGCGAAACCGGTCACCCGATCAGCGAGCAGTACTTC. Protein sequence: CASRETGHPISEQYF.

This clone was observed a few times. V gene TRBV5-4 combines with J gene TRBJ1-6; TRBD1 aligns across 8 bases. V gave up 4 bases and J gave up 10 bases; unmatched junction bases: 13. Germline lookup yields CDR1 SGHNT and CDR2 YYREEE (reference sequence). The CDR3 length is 16 residues. The DNA for the CDR3 is TGTGCCAGCAGCGCACTGCAGGGGGCGGCCGGGTCACCCCTCCACTTT. As protein: CASSALQGAAGSPLHF.

The rearrangement joins TRBV10-2 to TRBJ1-3, with D unclear. Between the trimmed V and J ends, which lost 2 bases and 0 bases, there was a span of 5 bases. This CDR3 has 14 amino acids. The V gene's germline CDR1 is WSHSY and CDR2 SAAADI. CDR3: CASSEGSSGNTIYF. The CDR3 bases are TGCGCCAGCAGTGAGGGCAGCTCTGGAAACACCATATATTTT.

The gene calls are TRBV6-5 and TRBJ1-6; perhaps TRBD1 as D (6 bases). Germline assignment: CDR1 MNHEY and CDR2 SVGAGI. The CDR3 totals 15 residues. Trimming removed 0 bases from V and 8 bases from J, with 11 bases in between. CDR3 residues: CASSYSSGDYSPLHF. CDR3 DNA sequence: TGTGCCAGCAGTTACTCATCAGGGGATTATTCACCCCTCCACTTT.

The chain recombines TRBV2 with TRBJ2-7; D unresolved. The CDR3 runs 14 residues. The germline V gene encodes CDR1 SNHLY and CDR2 FYNNEI. V gave up 6 bases and J gave up 4 bases, with 16 bases separating them. The CDR3 nucleotides are TGTGCCAGCAGAGCCGCCACCACAGCGTACGAGCAGTACTTC. Amino acids: CASRAATTAYEQYF. Based on the CDR3 plus reference TRBV2 and TRBJ2-7, the full variable domain is EPEVTQTPSHQVTQMGQEVILRCVPISNHLYFYWYRQILGQKVEFLVSFYNNEISEKSEIFDDQFSVERPDGSNFTLKIRSTKLEDSAMYFCASRAATTAYEQYFGPGTRLTVT.

This clone was counted once. This chain links TRBV10-3 with TRBJ1-2; 8 bases fit TRBD1. The V gene's germline CDR1 is ENHRY and CDR2 SYGVKD. V lost 9 bases to trimming and J lost 6 bases; unmatched junction nucleotides: 6. The CDR3 extends over 12 amino acids. The CDR3 nucleotides read TGTGCCATTTTGGACAGGGACGATGGCTACACCTTC. Translated, it gives CAILDRDDGYTF.

This clone has a handful of counts. The chain joins TRBV4-2 to TRBJ2-1; 13 nucleotides align to TRBD2. J gave up 6 bases and V 5 bases, and 7 bases lay outside the gene matches. The CDR3 extends over 16 amino acids. CDR1 is LGHNA, CDR2 YNFKEQ, per germline. The CDR3 DNA follows: TGTGCCAGCAGCACTGGGACTAGCGGGAACGGCAATGAGCAGTTCTTC. It codes for CASSTGTSGNGNEQFF.

This clone was picked up a small number of times. J is TRBJ1-1 and V is TRBV5-3; the D gene is possibly TRBD1 (5 bases). TRBV5-3 is known as an ORF, though its function is uncertain. The CDR3 covers 13 residues. The V gene lost 0 bases and the J gene lost 4 bases, with 7 bases spanning the gap. CDR3 coding DNA: TGTGCCAGAAGCTTGGACAGGTTCACTGAAGCTTTCTTT. As protein: CARSLDRFTEAFF.

The table lists this clone with a count of one. The rearrangement uses TRBV6-1 and TRBJ1-1; TRBD1 might be the D (5 bases). From germline, CDR1 is MNHNS and CDR2 SASEGT. The length of the CDR3 is 14 residues. Deletions cut 2 bases from V and 8 bases from J, with 15 bases between. The CDR3 sequence: CASSERGRWGEAFF. The DNA of the CDR3 is TGTGCCAGCAGTGAACGCGGCAGGTGGGGCGAAGCTTTCTTT.

J is TRBJ2-1 and V is TRBV9; possible D gene TRBD2, 5 bases. The V end lost 4 bases, the J end lost 2 bases, and 13 bases lay between the germline ends. From germline, CDR1 is SGDLS and CDR2 YYNGEE. The CDR3 sequence is 15 residues long. DNA for the CDR3: TGTGCCAGCAGCTCCCTGGCGGGTACCTACAATGAGCAGTTCTTC. The encoded protein is CASSSLAGTYNEQFF.

This clone came up many times. This chain uses TRBV5-1 with TRBJ2-7, with 7 bases matching TRBD1. After removal of 4 bases from V and 3 bases from J, the junction contained 7 bases not matched to a gene. The CDR3 consists of 14 residues. Germline CDR1 is SGHRS and CDR2 is YFSETQ. The CDR3 DNA sequence: TGCGCCAGCAGCAAAACACAGGGGAACTACGAGCAGTACTTC. Its translation: CASSKTQGNYEQYF.

This rearrangement joins TRBV7-9 to TRBJ2-7, with a tentative D call TRBD1 (5 bases). Trimming stripped 7 bases from V and 2 bases from J, with 9 bases between. Germline loops: CDR1 SEHNR, CDR2 FQNEAQ (reference sequence). The CDR3 is 12 amino acids. The CDR3 bases are TGTGCCAGCACCAGGGAACCCTACGAGCAGTACTTC. This sequence encodes CASTREPYEQYF.

V gene TRBV15 combines with J gene TRBJ1-1, with D possibly matching TRBD1 (6 bases). There are 11 residues in the CDR3. V shed 8 bases and J shed 8 bases, with 12 bases lying between them. CDR1 LNHNV and CDR2 YYDKDF come from the germline V gene (reference sequence). The CDR3 region has the DNA TGTGCCACCGAAGGGGACAACGAAGCTTTCTTT. The encoded protein is CATEGDNEAFF.

The chain has TRBV6-5 and TRBJ1-2, with D maybe TRBD1 (5 bases). V gave up 8 bases and J gave up 7 bases, with 17 bases separating them. This CDR3 is 13 amino acids long. The germline CDR1 and CDR2 sequences are MNHEY and SVGAGI. The CDR3 sequence: CASAPLGLTGYTF. The CDR3, as DNA: TGTGCCAGCGCCCCCCTGGGACTCACTGGCTACACCTTC.

CDR3 sequence reads: CASSLGGGPQGTEAFF. The CDR3, as DNA: TGTGCCAGCAGCTTAGGGGGGGGCCCCCAAGGAACTGAAGCTTTCTTT. The rearrangement joins TRBV7-2 to TRBJ1-1, with D perhaps matching TRBD1 (6 bases). Germline lookup yields CDR1 SGHTA and CDR2 FQGNSA. Trimming pared 1 base from V and 5 bases from J, leaving 17 bases between. The CDR3 consists of 16 residues.

The V and J genes are TRBV28 and TRBJ1-2; D is unclear. CDR1 and CDR2 (germline): MDHEN, SYDVKM. This CDR3 has 14 residues. Trimming pared 7 bases from V and 2 bases from J, leaving 14 bases between. CDR3 protein: CASTPGGTNYGYTF. The DNA of the CDR3 is TGTGCCAGCACCCCTGGTGGCACCAACTATGGCTACACCTTC.

The chain employs TRBV4-1 and TRBJ2-3, with D possibly matching TRBD2 (5 bases). The CDR3 extends over 13 amino acids. Germline assignment: CDR1 MGHRA and CDR2 YSYEKL. The germline V and J ends were trimmed by 3 bases and 4 bases, with 8 bases remaining between them. DNA of the CDR3: TGCGCCAGCAGCCACGGGAATCCAGATACGCAGTATTTT. Amino acids: CASSHGNPDTQYF.

The chain combines TRBV4-2 with TRBJ2-1; possible D gene TRBD2, 6 bases. Trimming removed 1 base at V and 6 bases at J, with 16 bases between. Germline V gene data show CDR1 as LGHNA and CDR2 as YNFKEQ. The CDR3 loop spans 16 amino acids. As DNA, the CDR3 is TGTGCCAGCAGCCAAGCCGGCACAGAGGGAGGCAATGAGCAGTTCTTC. Protein: CASSQAGTEGGNEQFF.

This chain links TRBV6-4 with TRBJ2-3, with TRBD1 matching over 11 bases. Trimming removed 6 bases from V and 6 bases from J; junction bases left unmatched: 8. Germline V gene sequence: CDR1 MRHNA, CDR2 SNTAGT. This CDR3 has 15 amino acids. CDR3 sequence (DNA): TGTGCCAGCAGCCAGCAGGACAGGGGGCGGGATACGCAGTATTTT. This encodes CASSQQDRGRDTQYF.

The rearrangement links TRBV7-9 to TRBJ2-7, with 8 bases fitting TRBD1. V shed 5 bases, J shed 4 bases, and the junction held 7 bases outside the gene matches. Germline assignment: CDR1 SEHNR and CDR2 FQNEAQ (reference sequence). The CDR3 contains 14 residues. CDR3 coding DNA: TGTGCCAGCAGCCCCTGGACAGGGACTTACGAGCAGTACTTC. Protein: CASSPWTGTYEQYF.

The CDR3 spells CASSFAGGQETQYF. The CDR3 coding sequence is TGTGCCAGCAGTTTTGCGGGAGGTCAAGAGACCCAGTACTTC. The chain employs TRBV27 and TRBJ2-5; 8 nucleotides align to TRBD2. The CDR3 spans 14 residues. The trim removed 3 bases at V and 2 bases at J, leaving 2 bases unmatched. Germline V CDR1 and CDR2: MNHEY, SMNVEV (reference sequence).

The genes are TRBV6-5 and TRBJ1-3; D gene unclear. CDR1 MNHEY and CDR2 SVGAGI come from the germline V gene. V shed 0 bases and J shed 3 bases, with 9 bases lying between them. The CDR3 covers 15 residues. The CDR3 is CASSYSKGIGNTIYF. CDR3 sequence (DNA): TGTGCCAGCAGTTACTCGAAAGGGATTGGAAACACCATATATTTT.

This clone was seen a single time. The V and J genes are TRBV5-4 and TRBJ2-7, with 8 bases aligning to TRBD1. V was clipped by 0 bases and J by 6 bases; unmatched bases: 8. This CDR3 region has 15 residues. Germline lookup yields CDR1 SGHNT and CDR2 YYREEE (reference sequence). CDR3 DNA sequence: TGTGCCAGCAGCTTGGCACAGGGGGTAGATGGCGAGCAGTACTTC. It codes for CASSLAQGVDGEQYF.

The chain has TRBV9 and TRBJ2-5; TRBD2 matches at 8 bases. This CDR3 has 14 residues. Germline V gene lookup returns CDR1 SGDLS and CDR2 YYNGEE. Trimming took 4 bases from V and 6 from J; bases not matched to a gene: 8. In DNA form, the CDR3 reads TGTGCCAGCAGCCCATTACGGGGGGGGCAGACCCAGTACTTC. It is translated as CASSPLRGGQTQYF.

This clone showed up just once. The V gene is TRBV4-2, the J gene TRBJ2-3, with 8 bases lining up with TRBD2. Germline CDR1 and CDR2: LGHNA and YNFKEQ. The length of the CDR3 is 17 residues. With V trimmed by 1 base and J by 3 bases, 9 bases remained unmatched. CDR3 bases: TGTGCCAGCAGCCAAGTGAAGGCGGGAGGAGGGACAGATACGCAGTATTTT. Translated: CASSQVKAGGGTDTQYF.

The gene calls are TRBV10-1 and TRBJ2-7, with 7 bases matching TRBD2. Germline CDR1 is WNHNN and CDR2 is SYGVQD (reference sequence). The CDR3 is made up of 16 amino acids. Losses at the gene ends were 2 bases for V and 0 bases for J; bases not matched to a gene: 7. CDR3 bases: TGCGCCAGCAGTGAGAAGAGCGGGGTAACCTCCTACGAGCAGTACTTC. It codes for CASSEKSGVTSYEQYF.

This clone came up once. J is TRBJ2-1 and V is TRBV2; unclear D gene. Germline CDR1 reads SNHLY; CDR2 reads FYNNEI. The V end lost 4 bases, the J end lost 4 bases, and 11 bases lay between the germline ends. The CDR3 has 14 amino acids. The CDR3 region has the DNA TGTGCCAGCAGTGTGGACCTCCTATACAATGAGCAGTTCTTC. Its protein is CASSVDLLYNEQFF.

V is TRBV29-1 and J is TRBJ1-1, with D uncertain. Trimming removed 6 bases at V and 5 bases at J, with 7 bases between. Per germline, CDR1 SQVTM and CDR2 ANQGSEA. The CDR3 is made up of 10 amino acids. CDR3 sequence: CSVEITEAFF. The DNA for the CDR3 is TGCAGCGTAGAAATTACTGAAGCTTTCTTT.